This TCR beta chain originates from a study of blood T cell repertoires in COVID-19. Overall study context: Acute and convalescent COVID-19 samples came from the United States, Italy and Spain.

Seattle cases were enrolled at active infection and followed longitudinally. In the original processing: Estimates of nucleated cell counts were drawn from the amplification of reference gene primers. Sequencing used immunoSEQ multiplex PCR; TCRdb keeps in-frame clones, though not all of them. The D gene and trimming were derived from the DNA, and the V and J assignments and clone size from that table. Of 28,000 or so clones detected, 80% to 90% appear once; the ten largest clones hold 28%. This clone was recorded only once. CDR3 size: 16 residues. The germline V gene encodes CDR1 LGHDT and CDR2 YNNKEL (reference sequence). Trimming cost V 2 bases and J 4 bases; bases outside gene matches: 8.

V and J are TRBV3-1 (or the pseudogene TRBV3-2) and TRBJ2-3, with 8 bases that match TRBD1. The origin of this receptor is a woman over 75 with COVID-19, enrolled during active disease. Sequencing was done on a sample of peripheral blood. The chain's CDR3 is CASSQRTGFGADTQYF. In nucleotides, the CDR3 is TGTGCCAGCAGCCAACGGACAGGGTTTGGCGCAGATACGCAGTATTTT.